This T cell receptor beta chain was captured by sequencing in a study of CD8 T cells in Susac syndrome. Study-level information: At the time of blood draw, patients with Susac syndrome were therapy-naive, receiving corticosteroids, or receiving intravenous immunoglobulin alone. General study findings and limits: Within Susac syndrome CD4+ T cell repertoires, clonal expansion was not evident.

RNA amounts of about 0.5 to 1 ug underwent reverse transcription with random hexamers. The CDR3 of TCR beta was amplified by immunoSEQ multiplex PCR across 54 Vbeta and 13 Jbeta. Each CDR3 protein is one row after TCRdb ran MiXCR on the immunoSEQ multiplex PCR reads. The repertoire has about 94,000 distinct CDR3 sequences, about 93% of them found once; the top ten carry about 0.3%. Comment on this clonotype: No antigen is known for it.

The specimen was CD4+ T cells from PBMCs. The receptor was isolated from a human donor with Susac syndrome.

The CDR3 region has the DNA TGCGCCAGCAGCTTGGTTGACACCGGGGAGCTGTTTTTT. The encoded protein is CASSLVDTGELFF. The rearrangement uses TRBV5-1 and TRBJ2-2, with no clear D. Germline CDR1 is SGHRS and CDR2 is YFSETQ. The CDR3 is made up of 13 amino acids. V was cut by 0 bases and J by 3 bases, with 3 bases left in between.